These 29 T cell receptor beta chains were all obtained from the same sample, sequenced in a study of blood T cell repertoires in COVID-19. Libraries were prepared by immunoSEQ multiplex PCR; TCRdb keeps only in-frame clonotypes and omits some of them. The sample holds 150,000 to 200,000 clones, roughly 85% seen once. Sequences were obtained from peripheral blood. The receptors here all came from a woman of 80 years or more with acute or convalescent COVID-19.

This chain connects TRBV7-2 to TRBJ1-6, with D hard to call. V was shortened by 8 bases and J by 9 bases, with 17 bases between the two germline ends. Germline V gives CDR1 SGHTA, CDR2 FQGNSA. The CDR3 consists of 14 residues. For the CDR3, the DNA is TGTGCCAGCGCCTGGGGAGCCGAGGCTTCACCCCTCCACTTT. Its translation: CASAWGAEASPLHF.

V is TRBV3-1 (or the pseudogene TRBV3-2) and J is TRBJ1-2, with a tentative D call TRBD1 (5 bases). CDR3 size: 15 residues. V was clipped by 5 bases and J by 7 bases, with 20 bases between them. CDR1 and CDR2 (germline): LGHDT, YNNKEL (reference sequence). The CDR3 DNA sequence: TGTGCCAGCAGCTCAGTTCGCCGGGGGTTCGGTGGCTACACCTTC. It yields the protein CASSSVRRGFGGYTF.

V gene TRBV2 combines with J gene TRBJ2-5; D gene ambiguous. The V gene's germline CDR1 is SNHLY and CDR2 FYNNEI. The CDR3 is 11 residues long. Trimming removed 5 bases from V and 3 bases from J, with 4 bases in between. The CDR3 is CASSRKETQYF. The CDR3 DNA sequence: TGTGCCAGCAGTCGTAAAGAGACCCAGTACTTC.

The gene calls are TRBV3-1 (or the pseudogene TRBV3-2) and TRBJ1-3; D gene uncertain. The CDR3 contains 16 residues. Germline V gene sequence: CDR1 LGHDT, CDR2 YNNKEL (reference sequence). Trimming stripped 0 bases from V and 4 bases from J, with 13 bases between. The CDR3 is CASSQEPGRRGNTIYF. In DNA form, the CDR3 reads TGTGCCAGCAGCCAAGAACCGGGGAGGCGGGGAAACACCATATATTTT.

This clone showed up just once. The CDR3: CASSPSGGGSGYTF. CDR3 DNA sequence: TGTGCCAGCAGTCCATCGGGAGGGGGCAGTGGCTACACCTTC. The chain joins TRBV28 to TRBJ1-2; 7 bases line up with TRBD1. The ends lost 5 bases at V and 7 bases at J; junction bases unmatched: 10. Germline CDR1 is MDHEN and CDR2 is SYDVKM. The CDR3 is 14 amino acids.

This clone is a singleton in its sample. This rearrangement joins TRBV6-5 to TRBJ1-3; D gene uncertain. Germline-derived CDR1 and CDR2 are MNHEY and SVGAGI. V was trimmed by 8 bases and J by 0 bases, leaving 11 bases between them. This CDR3 has 14 residues. The CDR3 is CASGWSSSGNTIYF. The DNA for the CDR3 is TGTGCCAGCGGGTGGAGTTCCTCTGGAAACACCATATATTTT.

The chain employs TRBV3-1 (or the pseudogene TRBV3-2) and TRBJ2-2, with D hard to call. This CDR3 has 15 amino acids. The V end lost 4 bases, the J end lost 4 bases, and 13 bases lay between the germline ends. From germline, CDR1 is LGHDT and CDR2 YNNKEL (reference sequence). The CDR3 DNA sequence: TGTGCCAGCAGCCTACCGGGTCAAGGCACCGGGGAGCTGTTTTTT. This sequence encodes CASSLPGQGTGELFF.

The chain employs TRBV29-1 and TRBJ1-1; 8 positions agree with TRBD1. The CDR3 has 14 amino acids. V shed 6 bases and J 6 bases; nucleotides not matched to a gene: 12. The germline V gene has CDR1 SQVTM and CDR2 ANQGSEA. CDR3 sequence reads: CSVDQGASVPEAFF. The CDR3 DNA is TGCAGCGTGGATCAGGGGGCGAGTGTCCCTGAAGCTTTCTTT.

This sequence joins TRBV7-9 and TRBJ1-1; D remains ambiguous. Germline V gene lookup returns CDR1 SEHNR and CDR2 FQNEAQ (reference sequence). CDR3 length equals 13 residues. V dropped 5 bases and J dropped 4 bases, with 11 bases sitting between them. CDR3 region: CASSPLSFTEAFF. CDR3 DNA sequence: TGTGCCAGCAGCCCCCTTTCTTTCACTGAAGCTTTCTTT.

The chain recombines TRBV27 with TRBJ2-7; TRBD1 matches at 7 bases. Germline CDR1 is MNHEY and CDR2 is SMNVEV (reference sequence). This CDR3 has 14 amino acids. V shed 7 bases and J 1 base; nucleotides not matched to a gene: 7. The CDR3 region has the DNA TGTGCCAGCAAGGGGGCGGGTGGATCCTACGAGCAGTACTTC. It encodes CASKGAGGSYEQYF.

The chain has TRBV5-4 and TRBJ2-5; 8 bases are a match to TRBD2. The junction had 1 base not matched to a gene; V was cut back by 2 bases and J by 4 bases. Per the germline V gene, CDR1 is SGHNT and CDR2 is YYREEE (reference sequence). The CDR3 runs to 13 residues. The CDR3 coding sequence is TGTGCCAGCAGCTTCAGCGGGGGAGAGACCCAGTACTTC. Its translation is CASSFSGGETQYF. The whole variable domain, filled in from reference TRBV5-4 and TRBJ2-5, reads ETGVTQSPTHLIKTRGQQVTLRCSSQSGHNTVSWYQQALGQGPQFIFQYYREEENGRGNFPPRFSGLQFPNYSSELNVNALELDDSALYLCASSFSGGETQYFGPGTRLLVL.

The rearrangement joins TRBV5-1 to TRBJ2-2; 10 nucleotides match TRBD1. The trim removed 4 bases at V and 3 bases at J, leaving 9 bases unmatched. The CDR3 extends over 17 amino acids. Per germline, CDR1 SGHRS and CDR2 YFSETQ. This chain's CDR3 is CASSALRQGAHTGELFF. CDR3 in DNA: TGCGCCAGCAGCGCCTTAAGACAGGGGGCGCACACCGGGGAGCTGTTTTTT.

The rearrangement uses TRBV5-6 and TRBJ2-3; D is possibly TRBD1 (5 bases). V was shortened by 4 bases and J by 4 bases, with 13 bases between the two germline ends. The CDR3 covers 14 residues. Per the germline V gene, CDR1 is SGHDT and CDR2 is YYEEEE. DNA for the CDR3: TGTGCCAGCAGCCCGGTAGGGGATCCAGATACGCAGTATTTT. Protein sequence: CASSPVGDPDTQYF.

The chain joins TRBV2 to TRBJ2-7; 9 positions match TRBD1. Germline CDR1 and CDR2: SNHLY and FYNNEI. The J segment lost 2 bases and the V segment lost 8 bases, leaving 7 bases of the junction unmatched. The CDR3 loop spans 14 amino acids. Written as DNA, the CDR3 is TGTGCCAGCCTCCGGGACAGGGCAACCTACGAGCAGTACTTC. Translating it yields CASLRDRATYEQYF.

The CDR3 DNA reads as TGTGCCAGCAGCTTAACGGCGCGGGGGGGCACAGATACGCAGTATTTT. The encoded protein is CASSLTARGGTDTQYF. The rearrangement links TRBV7-3 to TRBJ2-3, with TRBD2 identical over 8 bases. Germline V CDR1 and CDR2: SGHTA, FQGTGA. This CDR3 comprises 16 residues. Unmatched junction bases numbered 3, after V lost 0 bases and J lost 1 base. The full variable domain, with the rest looked up from reference TRBV7-3 and TRBJ2-3, is GAGVSQTPSNKVTEKGKYVELRCDPISGHTALYWYRQSLGQGPEFLIYFQGTGAADDSGLPNDRFFAVRPEGSVSTLKIQRTERGDSAVYLCASSLTARGGTDTQYFGPGTRLTVL.

The chain is built from TRBV2 and TRBJ1-4, with 8 bases fitting TRBD1. The germline CDR1 and CDR2 sequences are SNHLY and FYNNEI. This CDR3 has 20 residues. V shed 6 bases and J 8 bases; nucleotides not matched to a gene: 26. The CDR3 sequence: CASRYPQGYDRGSGREKLFF. The CDR3, as DNA: TGTGCCAGCAGGTATCCCCAGGGGTACGACAGGGGATCCGGACGGGAAAAACTGTTTTTT.

The chain recombines TRBV2 with TRBJ2-2; maybe TRBD2 (5 bases). Per the germline V gene, CDR1 is SNHLY and CDR2 is FYNNEI. Trimming removed 2 bases from V and 0 bases from J, with 7 bases in between. The CDR3 consists of 15 residues. The CDR3 DNA is TGTGCCAGCAGTGAAACCGGGACGAACACCGGGGAGCTGTTTTTT. It translates to CASSETGTNTGELFF. The full variable domain, in which reference TRBV2 and TRBJ2-2 provide the parts outside the CDR3, is EPEVTQTPSHQVTQMGQEVILRCVPISNHLYFYWYRQILGQKVEFLVSFYNNEISEKSEIFDDQFSVERPDGSNFTLKIRSTKLEDSAMYFCASSETGTNTGELFFGEGSRLTVL.

The rearrangement links TRBV7-2 to TRBJ2-7; a weak D match, TRBD2 (6 bases). The CDR3 has 16 residues. Germline V lookup: CDR1 SGHTA, CDR2 FQGNSA. The V and J ends lost 5 bases and 3 bases respectively, with 20 bases between them. CDR3 protein: CASSLLPGPGGYEQYF. CDR3 nucleotide sequence: TGTGCCAGCAGCCTCCTTCCGGGACCCGGGGGCTACGAGCAGTACTTC.

DNA of the CDR3: TGTGCCAGCAGCGGAAGCGACAGGGGGGGTTATAATTCACCCCTCCACTTT. Translating it yields CASSGSDRGGYNSPLHF. J is TRBJ1-6 and V is TRBV9; 9 nucleotides agree with TRBD1. Losses at the gene ends were 3 bases for V and 4 bases for J; bases not matched to a gene: 8. Germline V lookup: CDR1 SGDLS, CDR2 YYNGEE. CDR3 size: 17 residues.

The chain couples TRBV5-1 to TRBJ2-5; 11 nucleotides match TRBD2. Germline assignment: CDR1 SGHRS and CDR2 YFSETQ. Trimming took 4 bases from V and 1 from J; bases not matched to a gene: 3. The CDR3 runs to 15 residues. CDR3 sequence: CASSHGLAGQETQYF. The CDR3 region has the DNA TGCGCCAGCAGCCACGGACTAGCGGGCCAAGAGACCCAGTACTTC. The full variable domain, its missing parts supplied by reference TRBV5-1 and TRBJ2-5, is KAGVTQTPRYLIKTRGQQVTLSCSPISGHRSVSWYQQTPGQGLQFLFEYFSETQRNKGNFPGRFSGRQFSNSRSEMNVSTLELGDSALYLCASSHGLAGQETQYFGPGTRLLVL.

The rearrangement links TRBV28 to TRBJ1-1, with D possibly TRBD1 on 6 matching bases. Germline V lookup: CDR1 MDHEN, CDR2 SYDVKM. The length of the CDR3 is 13 residues. V dropped 11 bases and J dropped 0 bases, with 13 bases sitting between them. The CDR3 protein is CASLGHLNTEAFF. The CDR3 DNA reads TGTGCCTCCTTGGGACACTTGAACACTGAAGCTTTCTTT.

The genes are TRBV3-1 (or the pseudogene TRBV3-2) and TRBJ1-2; 7 bases map to TRBD1. CDR3 length equals 14 residues. Germline lookup yields CDR1 LGHDT and CDR2 YNNKEL (reference sequence). V lost 9 bases, J lost 5 bases, and 12 bases stayed unmatched. CDR3 sequence: CASRRKATGYGYTF. The CDR3 DNA reads TGTGCCAGTCGCCGTAAGGCGACAGGGTATGGCTACACCTTC.

Only a few counts were recorded for this clone. The chain uses TRBV5-6 and TRBJ1-3, with D unresolved. Germline lookup yields CDR1 SGHDT and CDR2 YYEEEE. Trimming shortened V by 2 bases and J by 1 base, and 4 bases separated the two germline ends. This CDR3 has 13 amino acids. The CDR3 sequence is CASSFFSGNTIYF. CDR3 bases: TGTGCCAGCAGCTTCTTTTCTGGAAACACCATATATTTT. The full variable domain, with the rest looked up from reference TRBV5-6 and TRBJ1-3, is DAGVTQSPTHLIKTRGQQVTLRCSPKSGHDTVSWYQQALGQGPQFIFQYYEEEERQRGNFPDRFSGHQFPNYSSELNVNALLLGDSALYLCASSFFSGNTIYFGEGSWLTVV.

The rearrangement joins TRBV9 to TRBJ2-7; 11 bases match TRBD2. The CDR3 has 15 amino acids. Germline trimming cut 4 bases from V and 0 bases from J; bases unmatched to any gene: 3. Per germline, CDR1 SGDLS and CDR2 YYNGEE. The CDR3 sequence is CASSLLAGASYEQYF. The CDR3, as DNA: TGTGCCAGCAGCCTACTAGCGGGAGCCTCCTACGAGCAGTACTTC.

This chain links TRBV5-1 with TRBJ2-5; D is unresolved. V lost 1 base and J 2 bases, leaving 9 bases between the germline ends. The CDR3 has 14 amino acids. The germline gives CDR1 SGHRS, CDR2 YFSETQ. The CDR3 loop reads CASSLNPGQETQYF. CDR3 DNA: TGCGCCAGCAGCTTGAACCCAGGACAAGAGACCCAGTACTTC. The complete variable domain, with remaining parts taken from reference TRBV5-1 and TRBJ2-5, reads KAGVTQTPRYLIKTRGQQVTLSCSPISGHRSVSWYQQTPGQGLQFLFEYFSETQRNKGNFPGRFSGRQFSNSRSEMNVSTLELGDSALYLCASSLNPGQETQYFGPGTRLLVL.

This chain links TRBV15 with TRBJ2-3, with 11 bases matching TRBD1. The trim removed 3 bases at V and 5 bases at J, leaving 13 bases unmatched. CDR3 length: 18 amino acids. Germline lookup yields CDR1 LNHNV and CDR2 YYDKDF (reference sequence). In DNA form, the CDR3 reads TGTGCCACCAGCAGTAGTCGAACCCGGACAGGGGGCGTAGATACGCAGTATTTT. This translates into CATSSSRTRTGGVDTQYF.

The chain carries TRBV6-2 or TRBV6-3 and TRBJ2-1; 9 nucleotides match TRBD2. This CDR3 spans 14 amino acids. From germline, CDR1 is MNHEY and CDR2 SVGEGT. The junction had 4 bases not matched to a gene; V was cut back by 4 bases and J by 6 bases. The CDR3 spells CASSWREGFNEQFF. For the CDR3, the DNA is TGTGCCAGCAGTTGGCGGGAGGGTTTCAATGAGCAGTTCTTC.

The V call is TRBV5-1, the J call TRBJ2-5; weak D call: TRBD1 (6 bases). The V gene's germline CDR1 is SGHRS and CDR2 YFSETQ. Trimming shortened V by 2 bases and J by 5 bases, and 13 bases separated the two germline ends. The CDR3 extends over 14 amino acids. The CDR3 nucleotides read TGCGCCAGCAGCTTTATCCAGGGGTTGGAGACCCAGTACTTC. Encoded protein: CASSFIQGLETQYF.

The chain employs TRBV19 and TRBJ2-2, with D uncertain. This CDR3 is 12 amino acids long. CDR1 is LNHDA, CDR2 SQIVND, per germline (reference sequence). Trimming took off 3 bases at V and 5 bases at J, with 4 bases between the two ends. Written as DNA, the CDR3 is TGTGCCAGTAGTATGCGTACCGGGGAGCTGTTTTTT. This encodes CASSMRTGELFF.